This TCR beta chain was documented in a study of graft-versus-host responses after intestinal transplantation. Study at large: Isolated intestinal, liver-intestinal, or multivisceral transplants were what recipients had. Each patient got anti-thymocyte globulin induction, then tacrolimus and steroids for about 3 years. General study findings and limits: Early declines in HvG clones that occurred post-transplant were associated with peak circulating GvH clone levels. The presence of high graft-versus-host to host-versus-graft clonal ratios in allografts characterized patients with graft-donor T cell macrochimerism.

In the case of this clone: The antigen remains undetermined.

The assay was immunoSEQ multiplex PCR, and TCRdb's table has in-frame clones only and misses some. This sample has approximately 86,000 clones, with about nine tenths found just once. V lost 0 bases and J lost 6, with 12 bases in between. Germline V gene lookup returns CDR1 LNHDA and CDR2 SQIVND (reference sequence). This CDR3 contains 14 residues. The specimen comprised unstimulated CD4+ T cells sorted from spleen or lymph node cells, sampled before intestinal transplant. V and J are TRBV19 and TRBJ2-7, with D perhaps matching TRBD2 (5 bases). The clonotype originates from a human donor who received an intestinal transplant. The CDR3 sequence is CASSIDRIGSEQYF. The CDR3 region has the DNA TGTGCCAGTAGTATAGACAGGATTGGGAGCGAGCAGTACTTC.